This TCR beta chain was documented in a study of blood T cell repertoires in COVID-19. The junction had 6 bases not matched to a gene; V was cut back by 5 bases and J by 9 bases. This CDR3 is built from 13 residues. CDR1 MNHEY and CDR2 SMNVEV come from the germline V gene (reference sequence). The table came from immunoSEQ multiplex PCR; TCRdb's copy has only in-frame clones and leaves some out. This table holds more than 250,000 clones, about 91% found once. Sequencing used peripheral blood. This sequence joins TRBV27 and TRBJ2-4, with 8 nucleotides matching TRBD2. This receptor was obtained from a woman younger than 45 with COVID-19, enrolled during active disease. The CDR3 DNA reads as TGTGCCAGCAGTGGTCTAACTAGCGGCATTCAGTACTTC. This codes for CASSGLTSGIQYF.